This T cell receptor (beta chain) was profiled in a study of T cells in Graves' hyperthyroidism and ophthalmopathy. Findings of the study overall: Among thyroid clonotypes expanded above 0.001, most also appeared in blood.

About this clonotype itself: Antigen: not known. The junction shows a germline mismatch at one end, possibly a read error.

CDR3 size: 11 residues. The germline gives CDR1 SEHNR, CDR2 FQNEAQ (reference sequence). Using RNA transcripts as the source, TCR beta CDR3 regions were amplified. The TCR CDR3 first-round RT-PCR relied on the HTBI primer set. TCRdb called the multiplex PCR reads again in MiXCR, with one record for every CDR3 protein. This table has 650,000 to 700,000 distinct CDR3 sequences, approximately 15% appearing once. Specimen: blood. The clonotype comes from a man aged 45-65 years with Graves' hyperthyroidism. The chain recombines TRBV7-9 with TRBJ2-5; no reliable D call. The CDR3 coding sequence is TGTGCCAGCAGCTTAGTCGCAGGCCTAGACTTC. It specifies CASSLVAGLDF. The full variable domain, in which reference TRBV7-9 and TRBJ2-5 provide the parts outside the CDR3, is DTGVSQNPRHKITKRGQNVTFRCDPISEHNRLYWYRQTLGQGPEFLTYFQNEAQLEKSRLLSDRFSAERPKGSFSTLEIQRTEQGDSAMYLCASSLVAGLDFGPGTRLLVL.